A single sample gave rise to the 25 T cell receptor beta chains below, sequenced in a study of T cell responses to AZD1222 COVID-19 vaccine. This table comes from immunoSEQ multiplex PCR, and its TCRdb copy is limited to in-frame clones, with some not included. The table records about 140,000 clones, 92% of them present only once. The sample here was peripheral blood, taken on day 0 of AZD1222 vaccination. Receptors originate from an adult in good health.

V gene TRBV5-1 combines with J gene TRBJ2-1; 13 bases fit TRBD2. The trim removed 1 base at V and 6 bases at J, leaving 7 bases unmatched. The CDR3 covers 17 residues. Germline V gene lookup returns CDR1 SGHRS and CDR2 YFSETQ. Here the CDR3 DNA reads TGCGCCAGCAGCTTGAACAGGGGACTAGCGGGGCCCAATGAGCAGTTCTTC. Translation: CASSLNRGLAGPNEQFF. Full variable domain (missing parts from reference TRBV5-1 and TRBJ2-1): KAGVTQTPRYLIKTRGQQVTLSCSPISGHRSVSWYQQTPGQGLQFLFEYFSETQRNKGNFPGRFSGRQFSNSRSEMNVSTLELGDSALYLCASSLNRGLAGPNEQFFGPGTRLTVL.

For this clone: The sample has other DNA sequences that encode this CDR3 too. This chain links TRBV2 with TRBJ1-5; 9 nucleotides match TRBD1. Per the germline V gene, CDR1 is SNHLY and CDR2 is FYNNEI. J gave up 4 bases and V 4 bases, and 5 bases lay outside the gene matches. CDR3 size: 15 residues. CDR3 sequence reads: CASSVSGQGNQPQHF. CDR3 in DNA: TGTGCCAGCAGTGTTTCGGGACAGGGAAATCAGCCCCAGCATTTT.

The J gene is TRBJ1-1, the V gene TRBV5-1; 8 nucleotides match TRBD1. CDR3 length: 16 amino acids. After removal of 3 bases from V and 4 bases from J, the junction contained 11 bases not matched to a gene. Germline V gene lookup returns CDR1 SGHRS and CDR2 YFSETQ. CDR3 residues: CASSYGPQGEGTEAFF. CDR3 coding DNA: TGCGCCAGCAGCTACGGCCCACAGGGGGAAGGCACTGAAGCTTTCTTT.

This clone was seen a single time. This chain connects TRBV12-5 to TRBJ2-1, with 15 bases identical to TRBD2. After removal of 1 base from V and 0 bases from J, the junction contained 10 bases not matched to a gene. Germline V CDR1 and CDR2: LGHNT, FRNRAP. The CDR3 has 21 residues. The CDR3 is CASGLEMGLAGGTSSYNEQFF. The DNA of the CDR3 is TGTGCTAGTGGTTTGGAAATGGGACTAGCGGGGGGAACGAGCTCCTACAATGAGCAGTTCTTC. Variable domain in full (rest from reference TRBV12-5 and TRBJ2-1): DARVTQTPRHKVTEMGQEVTMRCQPILGHNTVFWYRQTMMQGLELLAYFRNRAPLDDSGMPKDRFSAEMPDATLATLKIQPSEPRDSAVYFCASGLEMGLAGGTSSYNEQFFGPGTRLTVL.

This clone appeared once. The chain employs TRBV6-5 and TRBJ2-7; no reliable D call. Trimming shortened V by 6 bases and J by 6 bases, and 12 bases separated the two germline ends. The germline CDR1 and CDR2 sequences are MNHEY and SVGAGI. The CDR3 sequence is 12 residues long. The DNA for the CDR3 is TGTGCCAGCAGGACGTTAGAGATCGAGCAGTACTTC. Its protein product is CASRTLEIEQYF.

V and J are TRBV7-6 and TRBJ2-3, with D perhaps matching TRBD2 (5 bases). V gave up 1 base and J gave up 5 bases, with 13 bases separating them. Germline loops: CDR1 SGHVS, CDR2 FNYEAQ. The CDR3 has 15 residues. The CDR3, as DNA: TGTGCCAGCAGCTTAGGGCTAGCATCAATAGATACGCAGTATTTT. Translated: CASSLGLASIDTQYF. Full variable domain (outside the CDR3, taken from reference TRBV7-6 and TRBJ2-3): GAGVSQSPRYKVTKRGQDVALRCDPISGHVSLYWYRQALGQGPEFLTYFNYEAQQDKSGLPNDRFSAERPEGSISTLTIQRTEQRDSAMYRCASSLGLASIDTQYFGPGTRLTVL.

The chain joins TRBV9 to TRBJ1-1, with D unresolved. The V and J ends lost 4 bases and 1 base respectively, with 11 bases between them. Germline loops: CDR1 SGDLS, CDR2 YYNGEE. There are 14 residues in the CDR3. This CDR3 reads CASSRRTKNTEAFF. CDR3 nucleotide sequence: TGTGCCAGCAGCAGAAGAACAAAGAACACTGAAGCTTTCTTT.

The CDR3 region has the DNA TGTGCCAGCAGGCCGCTCGTCCGAACTGAAGCTTTCTTT. This sequence encodes CASRPLVRTEAFF. The chain has TRBV11-2 and TRBJ1-1; D is unresolved. Trimming shortened V by 6 bases and J by 5 bases, and 13 bases separated the two germline ends. This CDR3 comprises 13 residues. Germline lookup yields CDR1 SGHAT and CDR2 FQNNGV.

The CDR3, as DNA: TGTGCCAGCAGTCTCATTACAGACTATGGCTACACCTTC. Its translation is CASSLITDYGYTF. The V and J genes are TRBV12-3 or TRBV12-4 and TRBJ1-2; D gene uncertain. Trimming removed 5 bases from V and 3 bases from J, with 10 bases in between. The CDR3 loop spans 13 amino acids.

Only one count was recorded for this clone. This sequence joins TRBV10-1 and TRBJ1-1, with D tentatively TRBD1 (5 bases). Trimming took off 5 bases at V and 11 bases at J, with 18 bases between the two ends. This CDR3 contains 13 residues. Germline CDR1 and CDR2: WNHNN and SYGVQD (reference sequence). The CDR3 loop reads CASSSDSPGRAFF. The CDR3 coding sequence is TGCGCCAGCAGTTCTGACAGCCCCGGTCGGGCTTTCTTT.

J is TRBJ2-4 and V is TRBV11-2; weak D call: TRBD1 (6 bases). The germline CDR1 and CDR2 sequences are SGHAT and FQNNGV. CDR3 length equals 14 residues. V dropped 5 bases and J dropped 9 bases, with 17 bases sitting between them. The CDR3 bases are TGTGCCAGCAGCCTCACCCAGGGGTCCCGCATTCAGTACTTC. Translated, it gives CASSLTQGSRIQYF.

V usage is TRBV2 and J usage is TRBJ2-5; D call uncertain. The CDR3 covers 13 residues. Germline values: CDR1 SNHLY, CDR2 FYNNEI. V was cut by 3 bases and J by 5 bases, with 10 bases left in between. CDR3 bases: TGTGCCAGCAGTGAGACGAGCACGGAGACCCAGTACTTC. The encoded protein is CASSETSTETQYF.

V is TRBV7-9 and J is TRBJ2-1; D is tentatively TRBD1 or TRBD2 (5 bases each). The V end was cut by 1 base, the J end by 0 bases, with 16 bases between. The CDR3 contains 18 residues. Germline values: CDR1 SEHNR, CDR2 FQNEAQ (reference sequence). The CDR3 is CASSLDRMGVSSYNEQFF. The CDR3 bases are TGTGCCAGCAGCTTAGATAGGATGGGGGTCAGCTCCTACAATGAGCAGTTCTTC.

The gene calls are TRBV11-3 and TRBJ2-1, with D tentatively TRBD2 (6 bases). Looked up from germline, CDR1 is SGHNT and CDR2 is YENEEA. V dropped 5 bases and J dropped 4 bases, with 15 bases sitting between them. This CDR3 is 15 amino acids long. This CDR3 reads CASSPSLAQYNEQFF. The CDR3 nucleotides read TGTGCCAGCAGCCCGTCACTAGCACAATACAATGAGCAGTTCTTC.

The chain carries TRBV6-1 and TRBJ1-1; 7 nucleotides match TRBD1. Trimming at V came to 3 bases and at J to 2 bases, leaving 9 bases not matched to a gene. There are 16 residues in the CDR3. CDR1 and CDR2 from the germline V gene are MNHNS and SASEGT. CDR3 loop: CASSDGDRVFNTEAFF. The CDR3 DNA reads as TGTGCCAGCAGTGACGGCGACAGGGTCTTCAACACTGAAGCTTTCTTT.

The rearrangement uses TRBV24-1 and TRBJ2-3; no clear D. The CDR3 has 12 amino acids. V lost 10 bases to trimming and J lost 2 bases, with 9 bases between them. Germline loops: CDR1 KGHDR, CDR2 SFDVKD. The CDR3 nucleotides read TGTGCCACAGGGCAATACACAGATACGCAGTATTTT. Its translation is CATGQYTDTQYF.

The J gene is TRBJ1-3, the V gene TRBV21-1. TRBV21-1 is designated a pseudogene. The CDR3 is made up of 19 amino acids. The CDR3 sequence: CASSRGRSDVTGNRNTIYF. The CDR3 bases are TGTGCCAGCAGCAGAGGACGAAGCGATGTCACTGGAAACAGAAACACCATATATTTT.

This sequence joins TRBV28 and TRBJ2-5, with TRBD1 matching over 11 bases. Germline-derived CDR1 and CDR2 are MDHEN and SYDVKM. V shed 5 bases, J shed 1 base, and the junction held 3 bases outside the gene matches. The CDR3 totals 15 residues. CDR3 nucleotide sequence: TGTGCCAGCAGTCCCGGGACAGGGGGCCAAGAGACCCAGTACTTC. Its translation: CASSPGTGGQETQYF. The variable domain in full, completed from reference TRBV28 and TRBJ2-5, reads DVKVTQSSRYLVKRTGEKVFLECVQDMDHENMFWYRQDPGLGLRLIYFSYDVKMKEKGDIPEGYSVSREKKERFSLILESASTNQTSMYLCASSPGTGGQETQYFGPGTRLLVL.

The genes are TRBV5-6 and TRBJ2-7; D perhaps matches TRBD2 (6 bases). Germline lookup yields CDR1 SGHDT and CDR2 YYEEEE. This CDR3 has 13 amino acids. Trimming took off 2 bases at V and 2 bases at J, with 8 bases between the two ends. As DNA, the CDR3 is TGTGCCAGCAGCTTTGGGACTGCCTACGAGCAGTACTTC. Its translation is CASSFGTAYEQYF.

This clone was picked up one time. The gene calls are TRBV11-2 and TRBJ2-2; unclear D gene. The CDR3 runs to 14 residues. Germline V gene lookup returns CDR1 SGHAT and CDR2 FQNNGV. Trimming cost V 5 bases and J 0 bases, with 7 bases left between them. The chain's CDR3 is CASSPRTNTGELFF. The CDR3 DNA follows: TGTGCCAGCAGCCCAAGGACGAACACCGGGGAGCTGTTTTTT.

The genes are TRBV14 and TRBJ1-6, with D unclear. V was shortened by 0 bases and J by 9 bases, with 12 bases between the two germline ends. Germline lookup yields CDR1 SGHDN and CDR2 FVKESK. This CDR3 region has 15 residues. This chain's CDR3 is CASSQDRWLASPLHF. In DNA form, the CDR3 reads TGTGCCAGCAGCCAAGATAGGTGGCTAGCTTCACCCCTCCACTTT.

This chain links TRBV4-2 with TRBJ1-6, with 7 bases aligning to TRBD1. The CDR3 sequence is 14 residues long. After removal of 0 bases from V and 11 bases from J, the junction contained 4 bases not matched to a gene. Germline-derived CDR1 and CDR2 are LGHNA and YNFKEQ. CDR3 protein: CASSQEQGTTPLHF. CDR3 DNA: TGTGCCAGCAGCCAAGAACAGGGGACTACACCCCTCCACTTT.

The CDR3 sequence is CASSLAGGFQETQYF. The CDR3 DNA reads TGTGCCAGCAGCTTAGCGGGGGGGTTCCAAGAGACCCAGTACTTC. The chain carries TRBV7-9 and TRBJ2-5; 7 bases are a match to TRBD2. The germline gives CDR1 SEHNR, CDR2 FQNEAQ (reference sequence). With 0 bases clipped from V and 1 base from J, the junction kept 2 bases outside the gene matches. This CDR3 has 15 amino acids.

The chain combines TRBV14 with TRBJ2-7; 13 nucleotides align to TRBD2. This CDR3 is 15 amino acids long. Unmatched junction bases numbered 3, after V lost 3 bases and J lost 4 bases. Germline CDR1 SGHDN, CDR2 FVKESK. This CDR3 is CASSHGTSGMYEQYF. CDR3 coding DNA: TGTGCCAGCAGCCACGGGACTAGCGGGATGTACGAGCAGTACTTC.

The V gene is TRBV28, the J gene TRBJ1-6; D is undetermined. This CDR3 comprises 18 residues. Germline CDR1 and CDR2: MDHEN and SYDVKM. Between the trimmed V and J ends, which lost 3 bases and 4 bases, there was a span of 19 bases. CDR3 residues: CASSFRSGSISYNSPLHF. In DNA, the CDR3 is TGTGCCAGCAGTTTCCGAAGTGGTTCGATTTCGTATAATTCACCCCTCCACTTT.